This T cell receptor (beta chain) stems from a study of blood T cell repertoires in COVID-19. Study information: Donors in the United States, Italy and Spain gave samples during acute or convalescent COVID-19. T cells, B-cell-depleted T cells, or PBMCs supplied cDNA or gDNA.

CDR1 and CDR2 (germline): WNHNN, SYGVQD (reference sequence). CDR3 length: 13 amino acids. Germline trimming cut 6 bases from V and 0 bases from J; bases unmatched to any gene: 0. How the authors handled the data: Nucleated cell counts were estimated from reference gene primer amplification. Here immunoSEQ multiplex PCR was the method, and the copy in TCRdb shows in-frame clones only, minus some. The V and J calls and clone size are taken from that table; D and trimming were inferred from the DNA. The sample yields approximately 240,000 clones, about 83% seen once. The receptor was derived from a human donor in a cohort sampled during active COVID-19. Sequencing was performed on peripheral blood. The chain uses TRBV10-1 and TRBJ1-1, with 8 bases aligning to TRBD1. CDR3 in DNA: TGCGCCAGCAGGGGACAGGTGAACACTGAAGCTTTCTTT. It translates to CASRGQVNTEAFF.